This TCR beta chain emerged from a study of molecular identifiers for immune sequencing clone quantification. Trimming took off 7 bases at V and 0 bases at J, with 7 bases between the two ends. In germline, CDR1 is MDHEN, CDR2 SYDVKM. This CDR3 is built from 13 residues. Naive CD8 T cells were sorted, and the gate applied was CD8+CD4-CCR7+CD45RA+. As regards this clonotype: Its cognate antigen is unknown.

The study, taken as a whole, reports: Barcode sharing among identical TCR molecules could make large clones appear smaller.

TCRdb recomputed calls from the PCR reads with MiXCR, one row per CDR3 protein. This table holds around 7,800 distinct CDR3 sequences, under 45% found once. The receptor was derived from a human donor in good health. Some libraries in this study had Jurkat cell RNA spiked in. The sequenced sample consisted of naive CD8+ T cells from blood, with Jurkat cell RNA spiked in. Subset described: FACS-sorted CD8+CD4-CCR7+CD45RA+ naive T cells. The chain combines TRBV28 with TRBJ1-3; no firm D call. CDR3 loop: CASIPHSGNTIYF. The DNA for the CDR3 is TGTGCCAGCATCCCCCACTCTGGAAACACCATATATTTT.